The 4 T cell receptor beta chains below were found in one sample sequenced in a study of post-analysis software for immune sequencing data. Study-wide results and limits: When patients were compared with controls, about five TRBV segments were more frequent, TRBV5-6, TRBV5-1 and TRBV20-1 among them.

No antigen has been assigned to these receptors. The TCR beta cDNA libraries contained unique molecular identifiers. TCRdb processed the PCR reads anew with MiXCR; each CDR3 protein has one entry. The table shows about 430,000 distinct CDR3 sequences, with 39% occurring only once. Sequenced input: blood. The source of these receptors is a girl aged 2 to 9 with multiple sclerosis.

With regard to this clonotype: At one end, the junction sequence differs from germline, possibly due to a read error. The chain combines TRBV27 with TRBJ1-2, with D maybe TRBD1 (6 bases). CDR3 size: 13 residues. The germline V gene encodes CDR1 MNHEY and CDR2 SMNVEV (reference sequence). The CDR3 region has the DNA TGTGCCGGCAGTTTGGGGGCGGTCTATGGCTACACCTTC. This sequence encodes CAGSLGAVYGYTF.

The genes are TRBV12-3 or TRBV12-4 and TRBJ1-5; no firm D call. This CDR3 is 15 amino acids long. V shed 3 bases and J shed 0 bases, with 9 bases lying between them. CDR3 coding DNA: TGTGCCAGCAGTTTCAATCGTTATAGCAATCAGCCCCAGCATTTT. It specifies CASSFNRYSNQPQHF.

The chain employs TRBV7-6 and TRBJ2-1; D call uncertain. Germline V CDR1 and CDR2: SGHVS, FNYEAQ. CDR3 length: 14 residues. The V and J ends lost 3 bases and 6 bases respectively, with 12 bases between them. The CDR3: CASSFAGTTNEQFF. The DNA for the CDR3 is TGTGCCAGCAGCTTCGCCGGAACCACCAATGAGCAGTTCTTC.

The V gene is TRBV7-9, the J gene TRBJ2-7, with D maybe TRBD2 (5 bases). V was shortened by 3 bases and J by 2 bases, with 11 bases between the two germline ends. CDR1 SEHNR and CDR2 FQNEAQ come from the germline V gene (reference sequence). The CDR3 spans 14 residues. As DNA, the CDR3 is TGTGCCAGCAGCTTCGGGGTTGGCCCCTACGAGCAGTACTTC. Translated: CASSFGVGPYEQYF.